This T cell receptor (beta chain) was sequenced for a study of T cells in Graves' hyperthyroidism and ophthalmopathy. RNA transcripts served as the template for amplifying TCR beta CDR3 regions. Carried out on the TCR CDR3, a first-round RT-PCR used the HTBI primer set. TCRdb reprocessed the multiplex PCR reads via MiXCR and lists one record per CDR3 protein. The sample has approximately 640,000 distinct CDR3 sequences, 17% seen once. This clonotype was seen more than once but under ten times. Trimming cost V 1 base and J 4 bases, with 11 bases left between them. The CDR3 has 16 residues. Germline V lookup: CDR1 SGHTA, CDR2 FQGNSA.

Material for sequencing was blood. The source is a man in his fifties with Graves' hyperthyroidism. V and J are TRBV7-2 and TRBJ2-6, with D tentatively TRBD1 (6 bases). The CDR3 loop is CASSLGPGAGANVLTF. In DNA form, the CDR3 reads TGTGCCAGCAGCTTAGGTCCAGGGGCCGGGGCCAACGTCCTGACTTTC.